This T cell receptor (beta chain) is from a study of spatial heterogeneity in lung cancer. About the study: Each time, sequencing found more beta-chain sequences than alpha-chain sequences. Each unique TCR and UMI combination was seen more than ten times on average in raw reads.

This clonotype is medium-sized (0.01 to 0.1%) by share. Each TCR cDNA molecule carried a unique molecular identifier. TCRdb reprocessed the 5' RACE reads with MiXCR, giving one entry per CDR3 protein. This sample has around 14,000 distinct CDR3 sequences; under 14% occur once, and the top ten carry about 35%. The CDR3 sequence is 14 residues long. Germline V gene data show CDR1 as SGHDN and CDR2 as FVKESK. The ends were cut back, 3 bases at V and 5 bases at J, with 8 bases in the middle. As for time point: sample taken at primary tumor resection. Whole RNA, which was extracted from tumor, nontumor lung tissue or frozen PBMC, was sequenced without any cell sorting. Samples came from roughly 72 TRACERx patients with untreated early-stage lung cancer.

This clonotype originated in a female donor with early-stage non-small cell lung cancer. The specimen comprised PBMCs, sampled at surgery. This sequence joins TRBV14 and TRBJ1-6; D remains unclear. The DNA of the CDR3 is TGTGCCAGCAGCCATTCCGGTGATAATTCACCCCTCCACTTT. This translates into CASSHSGDNSPLHF.